One and the same sample provided the 12 T cell receptor beta chains below, sequenced in a study of blood T cell repertoires in COVID-19. Clones were sequenced by immunoSEQ multiplex PCR, and TCRdb holds only the in-frame ones, with some missing. The data show tens of thousands of clones, 90% seen once. The sample taken for sequencing was peripheral blood. These receptors came from a young man with COVID-19, enrolled during active disease.

This chain links TRBV2 with TRBJ2-7; 10 nucleotides agree with TRBD1. Trimming removed 4 bases from V and 4 bases from J; junction bases left unmatched: 7. The CDR3 is made up of 15 amino acids. CDR1 SNHLY and CDR2 FYNNEI come from the germline V gene. The CDR3: CASSVRTGGPYEQYF. Written as DNA, the CDR3 is TGTGCCAGCAGTGTACGGACAGGGGGTCCGTACGAGCAGTACTTC.

CDR3 nucleotide sequence: TGTGCCAGCGCGAGGGACAGCGCCTACGAGCAGTACTTC. It codes for CASARDSAYEQYF. The chain recombines TRBV6-5 with TRBJ2-7, with TRBD1 identical over 7 bases. This CDR3 is built from 13 residues. Germline V CDR1 and CDR2: MNHEY, SVGAGI. Losses at the gene ends were 8 bases for V and 2 bases for J; bases not matched to a gene: 6.

The rearrangement joins TRBV6-4 to TRBJ2-2, with D maybe TRBD1 (5 bases). V lost 4 bases, J lost 4 bases, and 7 bases lay in between. This CDR3 has 13 residues. CDR1 MRHNA and CDR2 SNTAGT come from the germline V gene. CDR3 protein: CASSADSTGELFF. The CDR3 DNA is TGTGCCAGCAGTGCAGACAGCACCGGGGAGCTGTTTTTT.

This clone was detected only a few times. The V and J genes are TRBV15 and TRBJ2-2, with D unclear. The V end lost 0 bases, the J end lost 6 bases, and 8 bases lay between the germline ends. Germline-derived CDR1 and CDR2 are LNHNV and YYDKDF (reference sequence). This CDR3 has 14 residues. The CDR3 here is CATSRDRYAGELFF. DNA for the CDR3: TGTGCCACCAGCAGAGATCGGTACGCCGGGGAGCTGTTTTTT.

The chain couples TRBV30 to TRBJ1-6; 10 bases are shared with TRBD1. This CDR3 comprises 15 residues. Germline V CDR1 and CDR2: GTSNPN, SVGIG (reference sequence). The ends lost 7 bases at V and 10 bases at J; junction bases unmatched: 13. As DNA, the CDR3 is TGTGCCTCCCAGGCCGGGACAGGGGTGGGATCACCCCTCCACTTT. Its protein product is CASQAGTGVGSPLHF.

The chain couples TRBV11-1 to TRBJ2-1; 8 bases map to TRBD2. In germline, CDR1 is SGHAT, CDR2 FQDESV (reference sequence). The CDR3 runs to 16 residues. The J segment lost 8 bases and the V segment lost 1 base, leaving 10 bases of the junction unmatched. CDR3 amino acids: CASSLEYGRAMDEQFF. The CDR3, as DNA: TGTGCCAGCAGCTTAGAGTACGGGAGGGCCATGGATGAGCAGTTCTTC.

V gene TRBV7-2 combines with J gene TRBJ2-1, with 12 bases aligning to TRBD2. Trimming removed 5 bases from V and 9 bases from J; junction bases left unmatched: 5. This CDR3 region has 14 residues. CDR1 SGHTA and CDR2 FQGNSA come from the germline V gene. CDR3 in amino acids: CASSRLAGVSEQFF. As DNA, the CDR3 is TGTGCCAGCAGCAGACTAGCGGGAGTGAGTGAGCAGTTCTTC.

This rearrangement joins TRBV18 to TRBJ1-6; D is unclear. Germline V CDR1 and CDR2: KGHSH, LQKENI. Trimming shortened V by 4 bases and J by 12 bases, and 19 bases separated the two germline ends. The CDR3 spans 15 residues. CDR3 coding DNA: TGTGCCAGCTCACGGGCGGGCTTACCTAGAGGACCCCTCCACTTT. Translated: CASSRAGLPRGPLHF.

This chain links TRBV4-2 with TRBJ2-7; TRBD2 might be the D (6 bases). V dropped 1 base and J dropped 4 bases, with 26 bases sitting between them. The germline V gene encodes CDR1 LGHNA and CDR2 YNFKEQ. This CDR3 has 19 amino acids. This chain's CDR3 is CASSQGAEDFPGVGYEQYF. The CDR3 nucleotides read TGTGCCAGCAGCCAAGGGGCCGAGGACTTCCCGGGAGTAGGATACGAGCAGTACTTC.

The chain carries TRBV5-4 and TRBJ2-7; a weak D match, TRBD2 (5 bases). CDR1 is SGHNT, CDR2 YYREEE, per germline (reference sequence). This CDR3 is 14 amino acids long. V was cut by 0 bases and J by 7 bases, with 14 bases left in between. CDR3 in amino acids: CASSLVGRSGEQYF. The CDR3 nucleotides are TGTGCCAGCAGCTTGGTTGGCAGGTCGGGGGAGCAGTACTTC.

V is TRBV19 and J is TRBJ1-5; TRBD1 is a possible D gene (6 bases). CDR3 size: 13 residues. Trimming stripped 2 bases from V and 4 bases from J, with 6 bases between. CDR1 is LNHDA, CDR2 SQIVND, per germline (reference sequence). The chain's CDR3 is CASSIRGNQPQHF. CDR3 coding DNA: TGTGCCAGTAGTATAAGGGGGAATCAGCCCCAGCATTTT. The whole variable domain, remainder taken from reference TRBV19 and TRBJ1-5, is DGGITQSPKYLFRKEGQNVTLSCEQNLNHDAMYWYRQDPGQGLRLIYYSQIVNDFQKGDIAEGYSVSREKKESFPLTVTSAQKNPTAFYLCASSIRGNQPQHFGDGTRLSIL.

This clone was observed once. The genes are TRBV5-4 and TRBJ2-1; TRBD2 matches 8 bases. Germline CDR1 reads SGHNT; CDR2 reads YYREEE (reference sequence). The CDR3 has 14 residues. The junction had 9 bases not matched to a gene; V was cut back by 4 bases and J by 9 bases. CDR3 amino acids: CASSPGTSVREQFF. Here the CDR3 DNA reads TGTGCCAGCAGCCCCGGGACTAGTGTGCGTGAGCAGTTCTTC.